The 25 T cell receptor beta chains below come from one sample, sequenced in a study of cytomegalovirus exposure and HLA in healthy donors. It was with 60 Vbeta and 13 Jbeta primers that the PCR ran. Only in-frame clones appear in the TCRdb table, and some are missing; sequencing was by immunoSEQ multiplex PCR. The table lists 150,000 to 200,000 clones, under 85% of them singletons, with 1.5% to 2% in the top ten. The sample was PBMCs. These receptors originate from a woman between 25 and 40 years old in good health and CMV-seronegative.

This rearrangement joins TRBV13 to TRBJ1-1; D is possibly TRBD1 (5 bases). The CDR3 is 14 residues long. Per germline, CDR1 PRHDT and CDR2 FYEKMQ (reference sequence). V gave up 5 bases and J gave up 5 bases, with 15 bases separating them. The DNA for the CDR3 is TGTGCCAGCAGCCCCCCGGAGGGGAAGACTGAAGCTTTCTTT. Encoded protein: CASSPPEGKTEAFF.

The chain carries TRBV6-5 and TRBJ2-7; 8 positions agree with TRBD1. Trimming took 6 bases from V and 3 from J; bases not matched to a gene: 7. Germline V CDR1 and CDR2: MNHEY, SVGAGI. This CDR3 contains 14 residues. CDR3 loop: CASSRGQVDYEQYF. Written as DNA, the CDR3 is TGTGCCAGCAGCAGGGGGCAGGTGGACTACGAGCAGTACTTC.

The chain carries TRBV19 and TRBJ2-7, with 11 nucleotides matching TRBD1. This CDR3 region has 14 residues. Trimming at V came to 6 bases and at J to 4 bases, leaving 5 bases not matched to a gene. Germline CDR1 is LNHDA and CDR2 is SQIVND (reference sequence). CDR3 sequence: CASSPGTGGYEQYF. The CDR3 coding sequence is TGTGCCAGTAGCCCCGGGACAGGGGGATACGAGCAGTACTTC.

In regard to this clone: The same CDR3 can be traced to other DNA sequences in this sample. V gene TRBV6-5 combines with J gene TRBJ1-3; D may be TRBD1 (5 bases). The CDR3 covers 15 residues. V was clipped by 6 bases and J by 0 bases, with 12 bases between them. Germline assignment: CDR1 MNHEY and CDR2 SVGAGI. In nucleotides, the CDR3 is TGTGCCAGCAGCCTCGACAGCTCCTCTGGAAACACCATATATTTT. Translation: CASSLDSSSGNTIYF.

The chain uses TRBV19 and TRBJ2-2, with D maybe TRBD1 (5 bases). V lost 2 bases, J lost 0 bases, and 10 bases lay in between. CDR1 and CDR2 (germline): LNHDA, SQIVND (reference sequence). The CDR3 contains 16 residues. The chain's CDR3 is CASSISWGANTGELFF. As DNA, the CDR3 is TGTGCCAGTAGTATAAGTTGGGGCGCGAACACCGGGGAGCTGTTTTTT.

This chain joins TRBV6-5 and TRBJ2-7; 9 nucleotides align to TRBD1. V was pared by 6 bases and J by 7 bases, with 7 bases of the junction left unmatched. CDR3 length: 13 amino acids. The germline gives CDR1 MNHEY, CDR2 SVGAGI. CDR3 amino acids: CASRSGQGGEQYF. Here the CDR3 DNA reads TGTGCCAGCAGATCGGGACAGGGAGGGGAGCAGTACTTC.

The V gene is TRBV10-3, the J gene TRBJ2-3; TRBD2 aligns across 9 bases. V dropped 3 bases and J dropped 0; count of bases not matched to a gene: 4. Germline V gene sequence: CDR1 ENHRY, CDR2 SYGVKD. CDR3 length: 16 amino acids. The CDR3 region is CAISDPSGTSTDTQYF. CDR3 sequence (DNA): TGTGCCATCAGTGACCCTAGCGGGACGAGCACAGATACGCAGTATTTT.

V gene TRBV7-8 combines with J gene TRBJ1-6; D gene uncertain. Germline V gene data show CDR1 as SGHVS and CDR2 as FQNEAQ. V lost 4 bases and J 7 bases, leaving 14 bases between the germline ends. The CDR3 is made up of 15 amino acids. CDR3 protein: CASSSLTDENSPLHF. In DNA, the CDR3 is TGTGCCAGCAGCTCCCTAACAGATGAGAATTCACCCCTCCACTTT.

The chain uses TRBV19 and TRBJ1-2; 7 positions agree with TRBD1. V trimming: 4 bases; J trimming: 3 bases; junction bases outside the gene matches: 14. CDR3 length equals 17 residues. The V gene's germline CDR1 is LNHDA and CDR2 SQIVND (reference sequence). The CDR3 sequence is CASSKRGGTDKYYGYTF. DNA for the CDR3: TGTGCCAGTAGTAAACGTGGCGGGACAGACAAATACTATGGCTACACCTTC.

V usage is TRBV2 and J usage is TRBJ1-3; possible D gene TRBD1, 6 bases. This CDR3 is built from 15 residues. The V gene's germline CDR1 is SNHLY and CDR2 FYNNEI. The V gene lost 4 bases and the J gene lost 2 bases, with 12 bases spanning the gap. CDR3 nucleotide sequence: TGTGCCAGCAGTGCACAGGGTGCCGCTGGAAACACCATATATTTT. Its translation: CASSAQGAAGNTIYF.

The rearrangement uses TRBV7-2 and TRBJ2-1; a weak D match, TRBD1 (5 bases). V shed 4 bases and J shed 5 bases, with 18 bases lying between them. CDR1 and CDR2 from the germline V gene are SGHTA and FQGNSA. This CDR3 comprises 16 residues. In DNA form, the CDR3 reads TGTGCCAGCAGCTCATCGTCGTCCATGGGGCACAATGAGCAGTTCTTC. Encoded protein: CASSSSSSMGHNEQFF. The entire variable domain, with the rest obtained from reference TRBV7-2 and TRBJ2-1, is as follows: GAGVSQSPSNKVTEKGKDVELRCDPISGHTALYWYRQSLGQGLEFLIYFQGNSAPDKSGLPSDRFSAERTGGSVSTLTIQRTQQEDSAVYLCASSSSSSMGHNEQFFGPGTRLTVL.

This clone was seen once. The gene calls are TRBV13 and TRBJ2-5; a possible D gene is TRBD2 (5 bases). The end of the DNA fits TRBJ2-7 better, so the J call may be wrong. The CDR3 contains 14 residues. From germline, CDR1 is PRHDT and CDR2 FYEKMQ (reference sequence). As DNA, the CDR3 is TGTGCCAGCAGCTTAGGAGTTGGGGAGTACGAGCAGTACTTC. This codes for CASSLGVGEYEQYF.

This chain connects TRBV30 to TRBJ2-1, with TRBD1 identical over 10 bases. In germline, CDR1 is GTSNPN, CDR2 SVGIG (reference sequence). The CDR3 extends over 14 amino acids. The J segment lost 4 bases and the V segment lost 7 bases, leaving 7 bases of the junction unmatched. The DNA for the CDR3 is TGTGCCTCTGGTCGGGGACAGGGGTACAATGAGCAGTTCTTC. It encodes CASGRGQGYNEQFF. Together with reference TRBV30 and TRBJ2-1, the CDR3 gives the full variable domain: SQTIHQWPATLVQPVGSPLSLECTVEGTSNPNLYWYRQAAGRGLQLLFYSVGIGQISSEVPQNLSASRPQDRQFILSSKKLLLSDSGFYLCASGRGQGYNEQFFGPGTRLTVL.

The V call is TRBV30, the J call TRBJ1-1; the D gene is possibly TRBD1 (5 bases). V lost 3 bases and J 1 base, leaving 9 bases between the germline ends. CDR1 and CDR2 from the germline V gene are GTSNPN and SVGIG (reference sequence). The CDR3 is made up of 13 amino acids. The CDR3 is CAWSDGQNTEAFF. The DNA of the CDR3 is TGTGCCTGGAGCGATGGACAGAACACTGAAGCTTTCTTT.

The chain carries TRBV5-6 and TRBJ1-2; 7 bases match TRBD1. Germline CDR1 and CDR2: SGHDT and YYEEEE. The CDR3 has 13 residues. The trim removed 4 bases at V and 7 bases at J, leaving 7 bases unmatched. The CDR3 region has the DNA TGTGCCAGCAGCGTAACAGGGGTCGGTGGCTACACCTTC. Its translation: CASSVTGVGGYTF. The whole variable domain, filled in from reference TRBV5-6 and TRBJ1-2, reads DAGVTQSPTHLIKTRGQQVTLRCSPKSGHDTVSWYQQALGQGPQFIFQYYEEEERQRGNFPDRFSGHQFPNYSSELNVNALLLGDSALYLCASSVTGVGGYTFGSGTRLTVV.

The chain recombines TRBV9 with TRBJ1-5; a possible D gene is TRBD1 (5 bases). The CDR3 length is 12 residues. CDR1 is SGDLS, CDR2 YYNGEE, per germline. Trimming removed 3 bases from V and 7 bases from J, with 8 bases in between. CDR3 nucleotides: TGTGCCAGCAGCGGGGAGGGGCAGCCCCAGCATTTT. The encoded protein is CASSGEGQPQHF.

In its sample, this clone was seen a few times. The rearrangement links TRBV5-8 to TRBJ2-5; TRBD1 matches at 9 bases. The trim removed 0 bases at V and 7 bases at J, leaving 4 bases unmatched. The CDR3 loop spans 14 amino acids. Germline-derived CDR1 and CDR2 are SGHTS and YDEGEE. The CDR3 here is CASSLASTGGTQYF. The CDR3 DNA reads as TGTGCCAGCAGCTTGGCCTCGACAGGGGGGACCCAGTACTTC.

CDR3 nucleotides: TGTGCCAGCAGTTTGGCCGAAATCGGGGAGCTGTTTTTT. The encoded protein is CASSLAEIGELFF. This chain connects TRBV27 to TRBJ2-2; D is unclear. This CDR3 has 13 residues. Trimming shortened V by 3 bases and J by 7 bases, and 9 bases separated the two germline ends. Per the germline V gene, CDR1 is MNHEY and CDR2 is SMNVEV (reference sequence).

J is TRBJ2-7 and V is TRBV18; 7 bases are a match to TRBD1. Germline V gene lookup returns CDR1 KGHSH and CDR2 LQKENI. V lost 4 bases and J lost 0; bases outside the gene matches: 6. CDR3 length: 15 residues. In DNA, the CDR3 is TGTGCCAGCTCACTCTTCGGGGACAGCTCCTACGAGCAGTACTTC. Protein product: CASSLFGDSSYEQYF.

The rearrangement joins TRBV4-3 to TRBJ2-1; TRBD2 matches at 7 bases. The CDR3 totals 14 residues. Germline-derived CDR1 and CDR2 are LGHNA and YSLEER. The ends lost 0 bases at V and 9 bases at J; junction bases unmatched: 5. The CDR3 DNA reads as TGCGCCAGCAGCCAAGATTGGCTAGCGGTTGAGCAGTTCTTC. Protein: CASSQDWLAVEQFF.

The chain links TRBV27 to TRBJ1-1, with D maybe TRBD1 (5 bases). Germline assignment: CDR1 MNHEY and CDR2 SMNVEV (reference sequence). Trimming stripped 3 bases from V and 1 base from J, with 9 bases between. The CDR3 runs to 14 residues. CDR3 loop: CASSFRQTNTEAFF. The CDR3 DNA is TGTGCCAGCAGTTTCAGACAGACGAACACTGAAGCTTTCTTT.

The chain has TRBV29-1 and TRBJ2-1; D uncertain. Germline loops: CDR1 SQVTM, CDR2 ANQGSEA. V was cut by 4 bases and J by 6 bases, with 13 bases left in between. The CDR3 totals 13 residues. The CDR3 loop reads CSVVSFSGNEQFF. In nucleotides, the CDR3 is TGCAGCGTTGTTTCGTTTTCGGGCAATGAGCAGTTCTTC.

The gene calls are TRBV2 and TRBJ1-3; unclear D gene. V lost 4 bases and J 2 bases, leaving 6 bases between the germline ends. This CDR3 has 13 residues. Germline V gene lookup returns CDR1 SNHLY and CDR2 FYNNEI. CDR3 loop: CASSGTTGNTIYF. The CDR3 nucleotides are TGTGCCAGCAGTGGGACTACTGGAAACACCATATATTTT.

The DNA for the CDR3 is TGTGCCAGCAGTTACCAACAGGGTAGAGGTTACGAGCAGTACTTC. Translation: CASSYQQGRGYEQYF. The chain combines TRBV6-5 with TRBJ2-7, with a tentative D call TRBD1 (6 bases). The CDR3 extends over 15 amino acids. Germline V gene lookup returns CDR1 MNHEY and CDR2 SVGAGI. V lost 2 bases to trimming and J lost 4 bases, with 15 bases between them.

CDR3: CSVREGGNSPLHF. Here the CDR3 DNA reads TGCAGCGTCAGGGAGGGAGGTAATTCACCCCTCCACTTT. This chain joins TRBV29-1 and TRBJ1-6, with D possibly matching TRBD1 (5 bases). The V gene's germline CDR1 is SQVTM and CDR2 ANQGSEA. Trimming cost V 6 bases and J 6 bases, with 12 bases left between them. This CDR3 spans 13 amino acids.